A selection of T cell receptor beta chains follows, all from one sample in a study of CD8 T cells in ankylosing spondylitis. TCRdb independently ran MiXCR on the 5' RACE reads; one entry per CDR3 protein. The data hold 200,000 to 300,000 distinct CDR3 sequences, with over 9.5% observed a single time. Input material: blood, either unsorted or a sorted T cell fraction (not recorded which). The receptors come from a male donor with ankylosing spondylitis or in good health (not recorded which). Both conserved end residues are part of each CDR3. The D gene is left open where the match is weak. Clone size is not always given. Where it is, it says once, few, many or a class for expanded clones.

D	V	size	J	CDR3	DNA
NA	TRBV7-9	few	TRBJ2-4	CASSLARGIGAKNIQYF	TGTGCCAGCAGCTTAGCTCGCGGGATCGGGGCCAAAAACATTCAGTACTTC
NA	TRBV3-1	many	TRBJ1-2	CASSLGGGCTF	TGTGCCAGCAGCCTCGGGGGAGGGTGCACCTTC
TRBD1	TRBV30	many	TRBJ1-2	CASKGGSVYGYTF	TGTGCCTCGAAAGGGGGCAGCGTCTATGGCTACACCTTC
NA	TRBV7-2	NA	TRBJ2-7	CASSLGRISYEQYF	TGTGCCAGCAGCCTAGGACGGATCTCCTACGAGCAGTACTTC
TRBD2	TRBV12-3/TRBV12-4	many	TRBJ2-3	CASSLWGGGQADTQYF	TGTGCCAGCAGTTTATGGGGCGGGGGGCAGGCAGATACGCAGTATTTT
TRBD2	TRBV12-3/TRBV12-4	few	TRBJ2-7	CASSLGTSGASYEQYF	TGTGCCAGCAGTTTAGGTACTAGCGGGGCGTCCTACGAGCAGTACTTC
NA	TRBV25-1	many	TRBJ1-1	CASSAWNTEAFF	TGTGCCAGCAGTGCCTGGAACACTGAAGCTTTCTTT
TRBD1	TRBV2	many	TRBJ1-5	CASRETGGNQPQHF	TGTGCCAGCAGGGAGACAGGGGGAAATCAGCCCCAGCATTTT
TRBD2	TRBV10-1	NA	TRBJ2-1	CATRAGGLGNEQFF	TGCGCCACCAGAGCGGGAGGGCTCGGGAATGAGCAGTTCTTC
NA	TRBV7-7	few	TRBJ2-3	CASSLGLAKAQDTQYF	TGTGCCAGCAGCTTAGGGCTAGCGAAAGCCCAAGATACGCAGTATTTT
TRBD1	TRBV5-6	many	TRBJ2-5	CASSPDREETQYF	TGTGCCAGCAGCCCGGACAGGGAAGAGACCCAGTACTTC
TRBD2	TRBV2	many	TRBJ2-1	CASTLAGDYNEQFF	TGTGCCAGCACGCTAGCGGGAGATTACAATGAGCAGTTCTTC
NA	TRBV15	many	TRBJ1-3	CATSTGGTNTIYF	TGTGCCACCAGCACCGGCGGGACGAACACCATATATTTT
NA	TRBV20-1	many	TRBJ1-1	CSAPTRGQGNTEAFF	TGCAGTGCTCCTACCAGGGGCCAAGGTAACACTGAAGCTTTCTTT
TRBD2	TRBV18	many	TRBJ2-1	CASSPAGTSGILRRDEQFF	TGTGCCAGCTCACCAGCCGGGACTAGCGGGATCCTACGAAGGGATGAGCAGTTCTTC
NA	TRBV7-2	NA	TRBJ2-7	CASSLEALGGEQYF	TGTGCCAGCAGCTTAGAGGCTTTGGGAGGCGAGCAGTACTTC
TRBD1	TRBV10-3	many	TRBJ2-3	CAISEPDRGGDTQYF	TGTGCCATCAGTGAGCCTGACAGGGGGGGAGATACGCAGTATTTT